The T cell receptor (beta chain) described here comes from a study of blood T cell repertoires in COVID-19. The CDR3 has 15 residues. Germline V gene data show CDR1 as GTSNPN and CDR2 as SVGIG (reference sequence). With V trimmed by 5 bases and J by 2 bases, 11 bases remained unmatched. Profiling relied on immunoSEQ multiplex PCR, and the TCRdb table lists in-frame clones only, not all of them. The sample consists of about 130,000 clones, approximately 87% of them appearing once. This clonotype was obtained from a woman in her sixties or seventies with acute or convalescent COVID-19. V and J are TRBV30 and TRBJ1-2, with TRBD1 matching over 7 bases. Sequencing input: peripheral blood. The CDR3 loop reads CAWDRDRIYNYGYTF. The CDR3 bases are TGTGCCTGGGATCGGGACAGAATTTACAACTATGGCTACACCTTC.